Below, 5 T cell receptor beta chains from the same sample are listed, as sequenced in a study of beta chain features in type 1 diabetes. cDNA synthesis used the whole RNA isolate, giving expressed TCRB sequences. Some clones are missing from TCRdb's copy, which holds only in-frame ones; the method was immunoSEQ multiplex PCR. Found here are about 190,000 clones, less than 9.5% of them singletons; the top ten hold 0.94%. Their antigens remain unidentified. Whole-study results and caveats: Moderately but significantly shorter TCRB CDR3s were found in Type 1 diabetes patients in all four CD4+ subsets.

Sequencing was done on a sample of central memory CD4+ T cells from blood. These receptors came from a woman in her forties with type 1 diabetes.

The genes are TRBV7-2 and TRBJ2-5, with TRBD2 as a possible D gene (5 bases). Deletions cut 5 bases from V and 1 base from J, with 8 bases between. CDR1 is SGHTA, CDR2 FQGNSA, per germline. There are 13 residues in the CDR3. Here the CDR3 reads CASSVGIQETQYF. The CDR3, as DNA: TGTGCCAGCAGCGTCGGGATCCAAGAGACCCAGTACTTC. Filled out from reference TRBV7-2 and TRBJ2-5, the complete variable domain reads GAGVSQSPSNKVTEKGKDVELRCDPISGHTALYWYRQSLGQGLEFLIYFQGNSAPDKSGLPSDRFSAERTGGSVSTLTIQRTQQEDSAVYLCASSVGIQETQYFGPGTRLLVL.

A few counts support this clone. The chain joins TRBV27 to TRBJ1-2; the match to TRBD1 covers 9 bases. This CDR3 is 11 amino acids long. Germline V gene sequence: CDR1 MNHEY, CDR2 SMNVEV (reference sequence). The trim removed 8 bases at V and 8 bases at J, leaving 3 bases unmatched. CDR3 sequence: CASGTGKGYTF. Here the CDR3 DNA reads TGTGCCAGCGGGACAGGGAAAGGCTACACCTTC.

This clone turned up a few times. The rearrangement joins TRBV5-4 to TRBJ2-3; TRBD2 aligns across 9 bases. This CDR3 region has 16 residues. V trimming: 4 bases; J trimming: 5 bases; junction bases outside the gene matches: 11. Germline CDR1 is SGHNT and CDR2 is YYREEE (reference sequence). CDR3 region: CASSLAGGFLQDTQYF. In nucleotides, the CDR3 is TGTGCCAGCAGCCTGGCGGGGGGGTTCTTGCAAGATACGCAGTATTTT.

The chain has TRBV27 and TRBJ2-5; 9 bases agree with TRBD2. This CDR3 is 14 amino acids long. V gave up 5 bases and J gave up 5 bases; unmatched junction bases: 6. Germline assignment: CDR1 MNHEY and CDR2 SMNVEV (reference sequence). The DNA of the CDR3 is TGTGCCAGCAGTCGAGCGGGAGGATCTGAGACCCAGTACTTC. It encodes CASSRAGGSETQYF.

This clone was detected a few times. The chain employs TRBV5-1 and TRBJ2-7; 7 positions agree with TRBD1. The V segment lost 0 bases and the J segment 6 bases; nucleotides outside the gene matches: 6. The CDR3 has 14 residues. The germline gives CDR1 SGHRS, CDR2 YFSETQ. CDR3 protein: CASSLGQGEGEQYF. DNA of the CDR3: TGCGCCAGCAGCTTGGGACAGGGAGAGGGCGAGCAGTACTTC.